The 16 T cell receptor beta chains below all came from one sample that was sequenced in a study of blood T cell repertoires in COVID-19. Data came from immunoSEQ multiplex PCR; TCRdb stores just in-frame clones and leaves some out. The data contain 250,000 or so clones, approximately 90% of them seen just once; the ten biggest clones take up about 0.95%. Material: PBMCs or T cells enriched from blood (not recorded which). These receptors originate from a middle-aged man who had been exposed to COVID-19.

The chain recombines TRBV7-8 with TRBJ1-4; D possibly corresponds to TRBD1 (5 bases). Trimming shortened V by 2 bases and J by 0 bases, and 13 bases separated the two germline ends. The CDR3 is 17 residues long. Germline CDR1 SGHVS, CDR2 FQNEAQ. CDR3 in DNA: TGTGCCAGCAGCTTATACGGGGGAGGGGCAACTAATGAAAAACTGTTTTTT. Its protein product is CASSLYGGGATNEKLFF.

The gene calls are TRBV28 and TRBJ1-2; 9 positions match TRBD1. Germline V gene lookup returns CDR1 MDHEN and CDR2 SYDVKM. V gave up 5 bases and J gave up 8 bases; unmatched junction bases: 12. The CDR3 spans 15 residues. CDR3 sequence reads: CASSLTLGQGVGYTF. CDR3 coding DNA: TGTGCCAGCAGTCTGACCTTGGGACAGGGCGTGGGCTACACCTTC.

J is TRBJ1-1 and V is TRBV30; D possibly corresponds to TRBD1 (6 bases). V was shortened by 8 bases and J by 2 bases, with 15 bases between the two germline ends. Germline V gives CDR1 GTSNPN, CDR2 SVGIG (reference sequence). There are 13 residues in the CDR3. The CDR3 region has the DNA TGTGCCGAAAGGGACACTATAAACACTGAAGCTTTCTTT. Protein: CAERDTINTEAFF.

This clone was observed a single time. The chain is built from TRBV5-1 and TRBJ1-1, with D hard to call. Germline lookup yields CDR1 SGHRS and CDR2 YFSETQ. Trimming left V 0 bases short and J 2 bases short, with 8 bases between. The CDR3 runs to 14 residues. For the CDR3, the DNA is TGCGCCAGCAGCTTGGCCACAGCTAACACTGAAGCTTTCTTT. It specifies CASSLATANTEAFF.

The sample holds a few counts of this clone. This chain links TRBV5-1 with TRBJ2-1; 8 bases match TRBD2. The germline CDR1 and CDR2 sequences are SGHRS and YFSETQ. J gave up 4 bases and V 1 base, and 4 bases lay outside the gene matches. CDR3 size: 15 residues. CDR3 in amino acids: CASSLLEREYNEQFF. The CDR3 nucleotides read TGCGCCAGCAGCTTGTTGGAGCGGGAGTACAATGAGCAGTTCTTC.

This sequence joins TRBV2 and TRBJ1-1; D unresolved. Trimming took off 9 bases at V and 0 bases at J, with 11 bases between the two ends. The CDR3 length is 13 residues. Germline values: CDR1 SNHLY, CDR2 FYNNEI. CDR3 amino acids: CASPLSMNTEAFF. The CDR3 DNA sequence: TGTGCCAGTCCCCTGAGTATGAACACTGAAGCTTTCTTT.

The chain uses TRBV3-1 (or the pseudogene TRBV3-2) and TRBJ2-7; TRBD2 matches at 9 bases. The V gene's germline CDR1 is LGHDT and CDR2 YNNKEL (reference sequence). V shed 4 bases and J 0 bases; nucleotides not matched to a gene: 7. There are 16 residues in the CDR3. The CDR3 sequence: CASSPMGGGGSYEQYF. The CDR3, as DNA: TGTGCCAGCAGCCCAATGGGCGGGGGGGGCTCCTACGAGCAGTACTTC.

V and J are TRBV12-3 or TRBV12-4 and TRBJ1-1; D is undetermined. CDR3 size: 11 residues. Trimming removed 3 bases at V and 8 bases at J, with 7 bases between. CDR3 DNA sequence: TGTGCCAGCAGTTTCAAACAAGAAGCTTTCTTT. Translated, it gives CASSFKQEAFF.

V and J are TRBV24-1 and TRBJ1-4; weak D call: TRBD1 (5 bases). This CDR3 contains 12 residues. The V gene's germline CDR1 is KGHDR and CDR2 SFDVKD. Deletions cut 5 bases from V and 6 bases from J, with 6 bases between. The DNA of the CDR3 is TGTGCCACCAGTGCACAGGATGAAAAACTGTTTTTT. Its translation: CATSAQDEKLFF.

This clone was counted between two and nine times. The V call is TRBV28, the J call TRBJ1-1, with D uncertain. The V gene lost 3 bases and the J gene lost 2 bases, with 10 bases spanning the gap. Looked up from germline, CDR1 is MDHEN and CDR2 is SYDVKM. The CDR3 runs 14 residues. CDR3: CASSLAGINTEAFF. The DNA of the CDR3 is TGTGCCAGCAGTTTGGCCGGGATCAACACTGAAGCTTTCTTT.

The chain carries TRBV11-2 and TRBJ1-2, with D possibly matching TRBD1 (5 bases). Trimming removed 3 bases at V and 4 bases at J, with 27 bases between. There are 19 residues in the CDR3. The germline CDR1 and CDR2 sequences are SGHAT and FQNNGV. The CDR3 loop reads CASSFSLIGAPTNGYGYTF. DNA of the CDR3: TGTGCCAGCAGCTTTTCGCTGATAGGGGCTCCGACCAACGGCTATGGCTACACCTTC.

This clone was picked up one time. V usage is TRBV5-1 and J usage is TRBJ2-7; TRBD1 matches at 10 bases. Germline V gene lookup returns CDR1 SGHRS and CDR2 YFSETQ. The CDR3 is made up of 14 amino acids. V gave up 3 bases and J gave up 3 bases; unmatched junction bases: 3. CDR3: CASSWRTGGYEQYF. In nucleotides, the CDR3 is TGCGCCAGCAGCTGGCGGACAGGGGGCTACGAGCAGTACTTC.

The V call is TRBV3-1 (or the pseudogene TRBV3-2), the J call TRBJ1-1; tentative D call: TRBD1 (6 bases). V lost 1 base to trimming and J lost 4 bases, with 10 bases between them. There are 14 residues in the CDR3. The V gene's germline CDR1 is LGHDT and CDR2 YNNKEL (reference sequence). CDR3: CASSQAGQTTEAFF. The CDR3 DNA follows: TGTGCCAGCAGCCAAGCCGGACAGACCACTGAAGCTTTCTTT.

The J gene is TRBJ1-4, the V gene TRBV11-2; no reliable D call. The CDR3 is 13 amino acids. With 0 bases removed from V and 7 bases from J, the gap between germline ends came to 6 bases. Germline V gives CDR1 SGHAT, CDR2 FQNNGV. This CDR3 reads CASSLEDCEKLFF. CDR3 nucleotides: TGTGCCAGCAGCTTAGAGGACTGTGAAAAACTGTTTTTT. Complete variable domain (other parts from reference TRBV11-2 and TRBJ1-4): EAGVAQSPRYKIIEKRQSVAFWCNPISGHATLYWYQQILGQGPKLLIQFQNNGVVDDSQLPKDRFSAERLKGVDSTLKIQPAKLEDSAVYLCASSLEDCEKLFFGSGTQLSVL.

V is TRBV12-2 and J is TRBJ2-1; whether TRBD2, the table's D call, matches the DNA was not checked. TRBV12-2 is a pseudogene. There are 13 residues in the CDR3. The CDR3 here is CAKRGLGNNEQFF. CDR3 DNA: TGTGCAAAACGGGGACTAGGGAACAATGAGCAGTTCTTC.

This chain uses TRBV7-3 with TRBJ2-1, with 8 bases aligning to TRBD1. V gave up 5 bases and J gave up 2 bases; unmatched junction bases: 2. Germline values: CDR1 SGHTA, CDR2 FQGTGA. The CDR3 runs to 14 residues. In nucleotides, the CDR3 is TGTGCCAGCAGCCGGACAGGGACCTACAATGAGCAGTTCTTC. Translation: CASSRTGTYNEQFF.